The sequence of this T cell receptor beta chain was determined in a study of ipilimumab plus nivolumab after autologous stem cell transplantation. Checkpoint therapy with ipilimumab 1 mg/kg began 14 to 28 days after transplant. The method was immunoSEQ multiplex PCR; TCRdb's version includes in-frame clones alone and lacks a portion of them. Of approximately 1,700 clones in the sample, 86% were seen once. Deletions cut 3 bases from V and 0 bases from J, with 11 bases between. CDR3 length equals 15 residues. CDR1 MNHEY and CDR2 SVGAGI come from the germline V gene. This clone was picked up one time. This clonotype originated in a male donor with multiple myeloma. This rearrangement joins TRBV6-5 to TRBJ1-1; D call uncertain. Material: PBMCs, obtained in a trial of ipilimumab plus nivolumab as post-transplant consolidation. The CDR3 spells CASSYGRRLNTEAFF. DNA of the CDR3: TGTGCCAGCAGTTATGGCCGCCGATTGAACACTGAAGCTTTCTTT.